The entry below gives a single TCR beta chain sequence along with its context. What it binds is not known. CDR1 is MNHNY and CDR2 is SVGAGI in the germline V gene (reference sequence). CDR3 length: 15 amino acids. The V gene end was trimmed by 2 bases and the J gene end by 4 bases; junction bases not matched to a gene: 4. This sample stems from a study of T cells in localized non-small cell lung cancer. Study outcomes and limitations: Adjacent lung was found to contain a median about 60 of the top 100 tumor clones. Since sequencing was restricted to only one region of the tumor, intratumor heterogeneity remains a possibility. Higher adjacent-lung clonality was associated with shorter survival. Uninvolved adjacent lung had more T cell clonality than any other tissue, topping tumor.

The repertoire was sequenced with immunoSEQ multiplex PCR; TCRdb's copy has only in-frame clones and lacks some. The table includes approximately 65,000 clones, roughly 76% detected once. The V call is TRBV6-6, the J call TRBJ2-1; TRBD1 aligns across 8 bases. The receptor was isolated from a man aged 40-75 years with stage II lung adenocarcinoma. The sample was PBMCs, taken before any cancer treatment. CDR3 protein: CASSYTGTGYNEQFF. The CDR3 DNA reads TGTGCCAGCAGTTACACGGGGACAGGTTACAATGAGCAGTTCTTC.